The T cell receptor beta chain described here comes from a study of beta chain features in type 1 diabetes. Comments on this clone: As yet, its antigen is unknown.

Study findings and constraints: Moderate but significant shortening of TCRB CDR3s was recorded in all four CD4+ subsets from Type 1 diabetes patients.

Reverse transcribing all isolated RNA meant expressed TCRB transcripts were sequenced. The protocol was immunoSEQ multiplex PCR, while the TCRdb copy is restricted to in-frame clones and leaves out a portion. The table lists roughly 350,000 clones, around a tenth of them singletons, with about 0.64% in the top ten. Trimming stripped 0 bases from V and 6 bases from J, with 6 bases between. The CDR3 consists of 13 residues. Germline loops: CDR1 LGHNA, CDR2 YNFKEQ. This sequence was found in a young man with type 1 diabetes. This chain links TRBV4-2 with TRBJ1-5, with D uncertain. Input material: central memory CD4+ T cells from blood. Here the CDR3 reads CASSQDVAQPQHF. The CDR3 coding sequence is TGTGCCAGCAGCCAAGATGTGGCTCAGCCCCAGCATTTT.